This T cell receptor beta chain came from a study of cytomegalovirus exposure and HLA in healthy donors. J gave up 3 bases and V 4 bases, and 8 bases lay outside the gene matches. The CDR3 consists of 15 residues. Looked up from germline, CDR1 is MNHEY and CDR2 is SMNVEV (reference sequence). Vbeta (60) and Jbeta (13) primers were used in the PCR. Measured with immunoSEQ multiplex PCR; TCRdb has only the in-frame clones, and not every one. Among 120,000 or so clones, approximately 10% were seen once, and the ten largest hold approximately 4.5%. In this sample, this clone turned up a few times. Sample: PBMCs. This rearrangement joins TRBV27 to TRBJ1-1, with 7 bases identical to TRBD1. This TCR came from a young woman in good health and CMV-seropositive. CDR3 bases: TGTGCCAGCAGTTCCTACAGGGGTAGGTACACTGAAGCTTTCTTT. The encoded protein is CASSSYRGRYTEAFF.